Shown below are 27 T cell receptor beta chains from a single sample sequenced in a study of blood T cells in healthy people across ages. The second PCR ran roughly 7 to 12 cycles with a sample-barcoded 5' primer and J-beta primers. TCRdb independently ran MiXCR on the 5' RACE reads; one entry per CDR3 protein. The sample consists of more than 700,000 distinct CDR3 sequences, roughly 46% of them appearing once. The specimen sequenced was blood. These receptors were collected from a man aged 80 or over in good health.

In its sample, this clonotype was seen a few times. V and J are TRBV6-6 and TRBJ1-2, with D hard to call. Trimming removed 0 bases from V and 0 bases from J, with 2 bases in between. This CDR3 spans 13 amino acids. CDR1 and CDR2 from the germline V gene are MNHNY and SVGAGI (reference sequence). The CDR3: CASSYSPNYGYTF. CDR3 bases: TGTGCCAGCAGTTACTCGCCTAACTATGGCTACACCTTC.

This chain links TRBV18 with TRBJ2-6, with D possibly TRBD1 on 6 matching bases. The CDR3 runs 18 residues. Germline CDR1 KGHSH, CDR2 LQKENI. Between the trimmed V and J ends, which lost 2 bases and 2 bases, there was a span of 16 bases. DNA of the CDR3: TGTGCCAGCTCACCAGATCTTGGGGGCACCCCTGGGGCCAACGTCCTGACTTTC. This sequence encodes CASSPDLGGTPGANVLTF.

The genes are TRBV19 and TRBJ2-3; TRBD1 agrees at 7 bases. V shed 2 bases, J shed 5 bases, and the junction held 4 bases outside the gene matches. CDR1 and CDR2 (germline): LNHDA, SQIVND (reference sequence). The CDR3 consists of 14 residues. For the CDR3, the DNA is TGTGCCAGTAGTATAACAGGGGATGGAGATACGCAGTATTTT. It codes for CASSITGDGDTQYF.

This clonotype was seen ten or more times. The rearrangement joins TRBV5-6 to TRBJ2-1; maybe TRBD2 (6 bases). This CDR3 is built from 15 residues. The germline V gene has CDR1 SGHDT and CDR2 YYEEEE. V lost 0 bases, J lost 2 bases, and 9 bases lay in between. The CDR3: CASSLGGGTYNEQFF. DNA for the CDR3: TGTGCCAGCAGCTTGGGGGGAGGAACCTACAATGAGCAGTTCTTC.

V gene TRBV20-1 combines with J gene TRBJ1-2; 10 positions match TRBD1. The length of the CDR3 is 15 residues. From germline, CDR1 is DFQATT and CDR2 SNEGSKA (reference sequence). Germline trimming cut 0 bases from V and 8 bases from J; bases unmatched to any gene: 9. Written as DNA, the CDR3 is TGCAGTGCTAGAGATGCCGGGACAGGGGAAGGCGGCTACACCTTC. Amino acid sequence: CSARDAGTGEGGYTF.

This clonotype came up a few times. The junction departs from the called germline gene at one end, perhaps through a read error. The J gene is TRBJ2-7, the V gene TRBV5-1; 10 bases are shared with TRBD1. CDR3 length equals 14 residues. Germline-derived CDR1 and CDR2 are SGHRS and YFSETQ. CDR3: CASSLPGQGYEQYF. Here the CDR3 DNA reads TGTGCCAGCAGCCTTCCGGGACAGGGGTACGAGCAGTACTTC.

This chain connects TRBV12-3 or TRBV12-4 to TRBJ1-2; tentative D call: TRBD1 (5 bases). V lost 0 bases and J lost 4, with 12 bases in between. The CDR3 is 15 amino acids. CDR3 coding DNA: TGTGCCAGCAGTTTAGCGACGGGGGGAGGCTATGGCTACACCTTC. Its translation: CASSLATGGGYGYTF.

This clonotype has ten or more counts. The rearrangement joins TRBV29-1 to TRBJ1-2; TRBD1 aligns across 8 bases. The germline V gene has CDR1 SQVTM and CDR2 ANQGSEA. After removal of 6 bases from V and 3 bases from J, the junction contained 6 bases not matched to a gene. The CDR3 is 13 residues long. CDR3 sequence (DNA): TGCAGCGTGAAGGACAGGGAGGACTATGGCTACACCTTC. Amino acids: CSVKDREDYGYTF.

This clonotype was recorded at least ten times. The V call is TRBV10-1, the J call TRBJ2-7; TRBD2 might be the D (6 bases). V lost 5 bases and J lost 5, with 19 bases in between. The CDR3 has 15 amino acids. Germline V gene data show CDR1 as WNHNN and CDR2 as SYGVQD (reference sequence). CDR3 loop: CASSPLGEEADEQYF. Written as DNA, the CDR3 is TGCGCCAGCAGTCCTCTAGGGGAGGAGGCGGACGAGCAGTACTTC.

This clonotype has at least ten counts. The chain recombines TRBV20-1 with TRBJ2-3, with TRBD2 identical over 13 bases. Germline V gene lookup returns CDR1 DFQATT and CDR2 SNEGSKA (reference sequence). Trimming cost V 2 bases and J 4 bases; bases outside gene matches: 12. The CDR3 length is 18 residues. Here the CDR3 reads CSARRPGGLAGAPDTQYF. Written as DNA, the CDR3 is TGCAGTGCTAGACGCCCGGGAGGACTAGCGGGAGCCCCAGATACGCAGTATTTT.

On this clonotype: Possible read error: a much larger clone is one base away. The J gene is TRBJ2-7, the V gene TRBV7-2; D is possibly TRBD2 (6 bases). The CDR3 extends over 14 amino acids. Germline-derived CDR1 and CDR2 are SGHTA and FQGNSA. CDR3 loop: CACSLNRGSYEQYF. The CDR3 nucleotides are TGTGCCTGCAGCCTAAACCGGGGGAGCTACGAGCAGTACTTC.

The rearrangement uses TRBV20-1 and TRBJ2-7, with D possibly matching TRBD1 (5 bases). The end of the DNA aligns better with TRBJ2-5, so the J call may be wrong. Germline assignment: CDR1 DFQATT and CDR2 SNEGSKA (reference sequence). CDR3 length: 14 residues. This chain's CDR3 is CSARLGRVRETQYF. For the CDR3, the DNA is TGCAGTGCTAGATTAGGCAGGGTCCGAGAGACCCAGTACTTC.

Notes on this clonotype: The junction shows a germline mismatch at one end, possibly a read error. V usage is TRBV14 and J usage is TRBJ2-7, with TRBD2 matching 7 bases. CDR1 and CDR2 (germline): SGHDN, FVKESK. CDR3 length: 15 amino acids. The CDR3 region has the DNA TGTGCCAGCAGCCCCTTTGGCGGGAGTACCTACGAGCGGTACTTC. Translated, it gives CASSPFGGSTYERYF.

The sample holds a few counts of this clonotype. The chain joins TRBV6-6 to TRBJ2-4, with 10 nucleotides matching TRBD2. TRBJ2-7 explains the end of the DNA better; the J call may be wrong. This CDR3 comprises 14 residues. Germline assignment: CDR1 MNHNY and CDR2 SVGAGI (reference sequence). CDR3 DNA: TGTGCCAGCAGCCTAGCGGGAGCGGGGTACGAGCAGTACTTC. It specifies CASSLAGAGYEQYF.

This clonotype was counted at least ten times. The junction shows a germline mismatch at one end, possibly a read error. The chain employs TRBV4-2 and TRBJ2-7; 10 bases are shared with TRBD2. CDR1 LGHNA and CDR2 YNFKEQ come from the germline V gene. The CDR3 is 15 residues long. The CDR3 region is CASSQVSSGSYEQYF. CDR3 bases: TGCGCCAGCAGCCAAGTCTCTAGCGGGAGCTACGAGCAGTACTTC.

As to this clonotype: This clone may be a read error of a much larger clone one base away. V gene TRBV7-2 combines with J gene TRBJ2-1; 8 bases fit TRBD2. This CDR3 is 15 amino acids long. Germline V lookup: CDR1 SGHTA, CDR2 FQGNSA. With 2 bases clipped from V and 5 bases from J, the junction kept 5 bases outside the gene matches. CDR3 nucleotides: TGTGCCAGCAGCTTACCGGGAGGGCCCAACAATGAGCAGTTCTTC. It is translated as CASSLPGGPNNEQFF.

The rearrangement uses TRBV9 and TRBJ2-7, with D possibly TRBD1 on 7 matching bases. Trimming pared 0 bases from V and 2 bases from J, leaving 15 bases between. The CDR3 is 16 residues long. CDR1 is SGDLS and CDR2 is YYNGEE in the germline V gene. CDR3 nucleotide sequence: TGTGCCAGCAGCGTAGGGGGTGCGGGACAGCCCTACGAGCAGTACTTC. Translated: CASSVGGAGQPYEQYF. The whole variable domain, filled in from reference TRBV9 and TRBJ2-7, reads DSGVTQTPKHLITATGQRVTLRCSPRSGDLSVYWYQQSLDQGLQFLIQYYNGEERAKGNILERFSAQQFPDLHSELNLSSLELGDSALYFCASSVGGAGQPYEQYFGPGTRLTVT.

The rearrangement links TRBV20-1 to TRBJ2-3; D may be TRBD2 (6 bases). This CDR3 contains 16 residues. Trimming removed 1 base from V and 1 base from J, with 15 bases in between. Germline V gene lookup returns CDR1 DFQATT and CDR2 SNEGSKA (reference sequence). CDR3 nucleotides: TGCAGTGCTAGAGGTAGCCCGGGAGTTCGCACAGATACGCAGTATTTT. Its protein product is CSARGSPGVRTDTQYF.

This clonotype was recorded many times. The chain recombines TRBV6-2 or TRBV6-3 with TRBJ2-4, with 8 positions matching TRBD1. The CDR3 has 16 amino acids. After removal of 7 bases from V and 0 bases from J, the junction contained 8 bases not matched to a gene. The germline V gene has CDR1 MNHEY and CDR2 SVGEGT. The CDR3 sequence is CASTERTGLAKNIQYF. The CDR3 DNA sequence: TGTGCCAGCACCGAGCGGACAGGGCTAGCCAAAAACATTCAGTACTTC.

The chain has TRBV7-3 and TRBJ2-1; 11 bases are shared with TRBD1. The V segment lost 5 bases and the J segment 3 bases; nucleotides outside the gene matches: 6. The germline V gene has CDR1 SGHTA and CDR2 FQGTGA. The CDR3 has 16 amino acids. The CDR3 reads CASSVSGTGGYNEQFF. The CDR3 region has the DNA TGTGCCAGCAGCGTGTCCGGGACAGGGGGCTACAATGAGCAGTTCTTC.

V is TRBV24-1 and J is TRBJ2-1; D call uncertain. The CDR3 spans 16 residues. The germline V and J ends were trimmed by 4 bases and 6 bases, with 18 bases remaining between them. Germline V gives CDR1 KGHDR, CDR2 SFDVKD. The CDR3 nucleotides are TGTGCCACCAGTGAATTTAGAGGTGGGCGGTTCAATGAGCAGTTCTTC. As protein: CATSEFRGGRFNEQFF.

In its sample, this clonotype was seen once. The chain combines TRBV7-2 with TRBJ1-4; D may be TRBD1 (5 bases). CDR1 is SGHTA, CDR2 FQGNSA, per germline. The CDR3 extends over 15 amino acids. V gave up 2 bases and J gave up 1 base, with 8 bases separating them. CDR3 sequence reads: CASSLNGGTNEKLFF. CDR3 in DNA: TGTGCCAGCAGCTTAAATGGGGGAACTAATGAAAAACTGTTTTTT.

A few counts support this clonotype. The chain uses TRBV7-9 and TRBJ2-1; the match to TRBD2 covers 10 bases. CDR3 length: 16 residues. V was pared by 1 base and J by 8 bases, with 8 bases of the junction left unmatched. The germline V gene encodes CDR1 SEHNR and CDR2 FQNEAQ (reference sequence). CDR3 coding DNA: TGTGCCAGCAGCTTAGAGGCTAGCGGGAGCGTCCATGAGCAGTTCTTC. Residues: CASSLEASGSVHEQFF.

The rearrangement links TRBV20-1 to TRBJ2-7, with D unresolved. Germline V gene sequence: CDR1 DFQATT, CDR2 SNEGSKA (reference sequence). The CDR3 loop spans 14 amino acids. V was pared by 6 bases and J by 0 bases, with 15 bases between. The CDR3 region is CSAPAKRSSYEQYF. In nucleotides, the CDR3 is TGCAGTGCGCCAGCAAAGAGGAGCTCCTACGAGCAGTACTTC.

This rearrangement joins TRBV29-1 to TRBJ2-7; D is uncertain. V was clipped by 4 bases and J by 4 bases, with 5 bases between them. The germline V gene has CDR1 SQVTM and CDR2 ANQGSEA. The length of the CDR3 is 10 residues. CDR3 loop: CSVANYEQYF. The DNA for the CDR3 is TGCAGCGTTGCTAATTACGAGCAGTACTTC.

With regard to this clonotype: A much larger clone differs by one base, so this may be a read error. V gene TRBV25-1 combines with J gene TRBJ2-1; D ambiguous. The J call could be wrong; TRBJ2-7 is a better fit for the DNA end. This CDR3 comprises 12 residues. Germline V gives CDR1 MGHDK, CDR2 SYGVNS. CDR3 coding DNA: TGTGCCAGCAGGGACGGATACAATGAGCAGTACTTC. Translation: CASRDGYNEQYF.

A few counts support this clonotype. The genes are TRBV24-1 and TRBJ2-1; 13 bases match TRBD2. Germline CDR1 reads KGHDR; CDR2 reads SFDVKD. There are 17 residues in the CDR3. The V segment lost 3 bases and the J segment 4 bases; nucleotides outside the gene matches: 5. The CDR3 sequence: CATSDRTTSGRYNEQFF. The CDR3 nucleotides read TGTGCCACCAGTGATCGTACGACTAGCGGGAGGTACAATGAGCAGTTCTTC.